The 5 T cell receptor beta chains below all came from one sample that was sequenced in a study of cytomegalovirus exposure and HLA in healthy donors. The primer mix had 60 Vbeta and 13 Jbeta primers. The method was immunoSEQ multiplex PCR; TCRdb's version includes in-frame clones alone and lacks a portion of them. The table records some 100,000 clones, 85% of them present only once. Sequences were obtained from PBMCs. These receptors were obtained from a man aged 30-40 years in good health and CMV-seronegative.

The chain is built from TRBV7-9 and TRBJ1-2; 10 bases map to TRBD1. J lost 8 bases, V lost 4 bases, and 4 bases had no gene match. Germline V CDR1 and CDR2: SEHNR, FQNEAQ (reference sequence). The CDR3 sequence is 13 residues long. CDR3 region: CASSWGQGNGYTF. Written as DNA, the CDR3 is TGTGCCAGCAGCTGGGGACAGGGGAACGGCTACACCTTC.

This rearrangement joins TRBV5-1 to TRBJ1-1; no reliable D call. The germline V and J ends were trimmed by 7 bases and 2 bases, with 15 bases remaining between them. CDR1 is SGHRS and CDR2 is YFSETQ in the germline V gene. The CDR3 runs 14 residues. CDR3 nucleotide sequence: TGCGCCAGCCGCCCGAGACATTTAAACACTGAAGCTTTCTTT. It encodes CASRPRHLNTEAFF.

The CDR3 nucleotides are TGTGCCTGGAGAAACCCACTAGCGGGAGATTTAGATACGCAGTATTTT. This sequence encodes CAWRNPLAGDLDTQYF. The chain has TRBV30 and TRBJ2-3, with 11 bases matching TRBD2. CDR1 and CDR2 (germline): GTSNPN, SVGIG (reference sequence). This CDR3 comprises 16 residues. V lost 3 bases to trimming and J lost 5 bases; unmatched junction nucleotides: 10.

CDR3 protein: CAWGTDRGLGTNYGYTF. Here the CDR3 DNA reads TGTGCCTGGGGGACGGACAGGGGGCTGGGGACTAACTATGGCTACACCTTC. The chain uses TRBV30 and TRBJ1-2; 11 bases map to TRBD1. Germline loops: CDR1 GTSNPN, CDR2 SVGIG (reference sequence). The CDR3 covers 17 residues. J was trimmed by 0 bases and V by 5 bases; bases with no gene match: 11.

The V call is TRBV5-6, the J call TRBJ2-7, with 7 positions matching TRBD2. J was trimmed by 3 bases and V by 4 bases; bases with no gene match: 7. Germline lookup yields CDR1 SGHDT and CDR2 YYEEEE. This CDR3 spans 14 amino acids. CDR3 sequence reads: CASSNGGGIYEQYF. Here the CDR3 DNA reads TGTGCCAGCAGCAACGGCGGGGGTATCTACGAGCAGTACTTC.